A selection of T cell receptor beta chains follows, all from one sample in a study of identical twins. Via MiXCR, TCRdb re-called the 5' RACE reads, giving one row per CDR3 protein. The sample yields hundreds of thousands of distinct CDR3 sequences, under 10% seen once. The same data also contributed to another study, on yellow fever vaccine responses in identical twins.

Material for sequencing was memory (CD45RO+) T cells sorted from blood. These receptors were collected from a young woman in good health. CDR3s include the opening cysteine and the closing phenylalanine or tryptophan. D genes are given only for firm matches. Not every row has a clone size; where given, it reads once, few, many or a size class.

.	few	TRBJ2-1	TRBV2	TGTGCCAGCAGGACAGACAGCAATGAGCAGTTCTTC	CASRTDSNEQFF
TRBD2	few	TRBJ2-3	TRBV6-1	TGTGCCAGCAGGTCCGGACTAGCGGAACCCATTACGCAGTATTTT	CASRSGLAEPITQYF
TRBD2	few	TRBJ2-3	TRBV20-1	TGCAGTGCTGGTATTAGCGGGGGGGCAACAGATACGCAGTATTTT	CSAGISGGATDTQYF
.	few	TRBJ2-3	TRBV6-2/TRBV6-3	TGTGCCAGCAGTTACTCATCGTTTGAATATCAAGATACGCAGTATTTT	CASSYSSFEYQDTQYF
TRBD1	few	TRBJ2-6	TRBV5-6	TGTGCCAGCAGCCGAAGACCGACAGGGTCCTACTCTGGGGCCAACGTCCTGACTTTC	CASSRRPTGSYSGANVLTF
.	.	TRBJ1-5	TRBV7-2	TGTGCCAGCAGCCCCACAGGGAACAATCAGCCCCAGCATTTT	CASSPTGNNQPQHF
.	many	TRBJ2-7	TRBV29-1	TGCAGCGTCGTACAGGGAACTCCCTACGAGCAGTACTTC	CSVVQGTPYEQYF
TRBD2	.	TRBJ2-5	TRBV7-2	TGTGCCAGCAGCCTTGGGGACTATGGGACCCAGTACTTC	CASSLGDYGTQYF
TRBD1	many	TRBJ2-7	TRBV20-1	TGCAGTGCTAGAGCGGGACAGGGTATGAACGAGCAGTACTTC	CSARAGQGMNEQYF
TRBD1	few	TRBJ2-6	TRBV25-1	TGTGCCAGCAGCGGGGACAGTTCCATCTCTGGGGCCAACGTCCTGACTTTC	CASSGDSSISGANVLTF